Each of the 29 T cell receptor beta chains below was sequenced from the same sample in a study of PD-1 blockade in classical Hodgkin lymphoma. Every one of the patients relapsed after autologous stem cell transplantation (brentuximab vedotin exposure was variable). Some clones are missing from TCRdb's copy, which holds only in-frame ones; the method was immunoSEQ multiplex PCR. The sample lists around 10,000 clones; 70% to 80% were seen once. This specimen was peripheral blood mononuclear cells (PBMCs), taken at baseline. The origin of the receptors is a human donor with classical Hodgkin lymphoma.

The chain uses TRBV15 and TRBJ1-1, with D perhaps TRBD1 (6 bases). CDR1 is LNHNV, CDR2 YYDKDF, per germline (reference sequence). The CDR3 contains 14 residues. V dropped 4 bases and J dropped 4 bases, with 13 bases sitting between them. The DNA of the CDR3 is TGTGCCACCAGCAAAGGGGGAGGGCCCACTGAAGCTTTCTTT. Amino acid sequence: CATSKGGGPTEAFF.

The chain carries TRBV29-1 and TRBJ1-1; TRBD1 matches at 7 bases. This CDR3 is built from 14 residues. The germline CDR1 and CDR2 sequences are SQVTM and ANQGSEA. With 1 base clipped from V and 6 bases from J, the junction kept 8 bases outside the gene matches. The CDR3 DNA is TGCAGCGTTGAAGTTGTCGACAGGGATGCTGAAGCTTTCTTT. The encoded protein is CSVEVVDRDAEAFF.

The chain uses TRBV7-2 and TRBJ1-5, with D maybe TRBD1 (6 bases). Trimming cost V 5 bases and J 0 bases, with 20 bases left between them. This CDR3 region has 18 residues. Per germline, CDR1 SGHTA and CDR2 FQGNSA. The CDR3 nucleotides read TGTGCCAGCAGCCAGCGGGGGTGGACAGTTTATAGCAATCAGCCCCAGCATTTT. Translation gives CASSQRGWTVYSNQPQHF.

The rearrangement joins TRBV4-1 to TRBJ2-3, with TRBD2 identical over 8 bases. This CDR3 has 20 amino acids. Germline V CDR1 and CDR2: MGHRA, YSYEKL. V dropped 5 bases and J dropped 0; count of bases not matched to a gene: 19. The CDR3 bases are TGCGCCAGCAGCGATACCGGGGACTTATATAGCGGGGCTAGCACAGATACGCAGTATTTT. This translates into CASSDTGDLYSGASTDTQYF.

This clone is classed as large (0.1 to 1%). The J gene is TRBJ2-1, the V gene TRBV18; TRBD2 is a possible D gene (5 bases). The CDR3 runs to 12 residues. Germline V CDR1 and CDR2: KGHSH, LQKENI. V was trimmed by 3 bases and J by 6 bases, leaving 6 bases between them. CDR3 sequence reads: CASSPRVNEQFF. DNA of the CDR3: TGTGCCAGCTCACCGCGGGTCAATGAGCAGTTCTTC.

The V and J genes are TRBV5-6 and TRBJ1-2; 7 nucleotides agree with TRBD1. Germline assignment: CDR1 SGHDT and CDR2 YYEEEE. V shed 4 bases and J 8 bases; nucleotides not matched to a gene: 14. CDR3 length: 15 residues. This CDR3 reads CASSPRLRGTGGYTF. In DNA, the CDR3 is TGTGCCAGCAGCCCGCGACTCAGGGGGACGGGAGGCTACACCTTC. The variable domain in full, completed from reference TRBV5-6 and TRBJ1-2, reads DAGVTQSPTHLIKTRGQQVTLRCSPKSGHDTVSWYQQALGQGPQFIFQYYEEEERQRGNFPDRFSGHQFPNYSSELNVNALLLGDSALYLCASSPRLRGTGGYTFGSGTRLTVV.

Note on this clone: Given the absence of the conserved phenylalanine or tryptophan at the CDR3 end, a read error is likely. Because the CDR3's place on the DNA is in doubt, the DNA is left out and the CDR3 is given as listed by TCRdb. The CDR3 loop is CTSSIGGLCEDLWLHL. This chain joins TRBV1 and TRBJ1-2. TRBV1 is a known pseudogene. The CDR3 is 16 amino acids in total, end residues counted.

CDR3 loop: CASYSGYNEQFF. The DNA of the CDR3 is TGTGCCAGTTATAGCGGTTACAATGAGCAGTTCTTC. The V call is TRBV19, the J call TRBJ2-1; perhaps TRBD2 as D (6 bases). The CDR3 contains 12 residues. V lost 8 bases, J lost 4 bases, and 9 bases lay in between. Germline V lookup: CDR1 LNHDA, CDR2 SQIVND (reference sequence).

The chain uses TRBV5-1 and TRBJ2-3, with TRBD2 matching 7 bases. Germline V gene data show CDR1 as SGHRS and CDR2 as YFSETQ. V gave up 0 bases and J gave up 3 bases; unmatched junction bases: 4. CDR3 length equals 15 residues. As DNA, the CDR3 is TGCGCCAGCAGCTTGGACGGGGGGTGGACAGATACGCAGTATTTT. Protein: CASSLDGGWTDTQYF.

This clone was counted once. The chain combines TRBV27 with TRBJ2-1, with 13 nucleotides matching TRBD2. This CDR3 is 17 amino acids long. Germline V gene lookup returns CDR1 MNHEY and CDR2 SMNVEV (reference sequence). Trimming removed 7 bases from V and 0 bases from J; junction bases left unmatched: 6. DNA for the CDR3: TGTGCCAGCACCGGTACTAGCGGGAGGGGCTCCTACAATGAGCAGTTCTTC. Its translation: CASTGTSGRGSYNEQFF.

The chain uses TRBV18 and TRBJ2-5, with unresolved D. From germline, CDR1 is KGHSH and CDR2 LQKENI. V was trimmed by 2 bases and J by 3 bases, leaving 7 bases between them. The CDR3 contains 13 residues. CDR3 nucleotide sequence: TGTGCCAGCTCACCAGACCTGGAAGAGACCCAGTACTTC. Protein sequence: CASSPDLEETQYF.

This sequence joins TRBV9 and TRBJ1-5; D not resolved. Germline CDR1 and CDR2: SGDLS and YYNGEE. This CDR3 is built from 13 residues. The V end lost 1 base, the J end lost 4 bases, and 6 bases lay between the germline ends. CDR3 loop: CASSVMENQPQHF. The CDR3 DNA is TGTGCCAGCAGCGTAATGGAGAATCAGCCCCAGCATTTT.

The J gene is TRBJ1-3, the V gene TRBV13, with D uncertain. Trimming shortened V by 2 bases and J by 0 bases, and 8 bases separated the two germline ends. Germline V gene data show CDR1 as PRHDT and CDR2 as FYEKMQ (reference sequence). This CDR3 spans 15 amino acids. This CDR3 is CASSLQPSSGNTIYF. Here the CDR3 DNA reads TGTGCCAGCAGCTTACAACCAAGCTCTGGAAACACCATATATTTT. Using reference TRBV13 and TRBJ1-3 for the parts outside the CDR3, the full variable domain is AAGVIQSPRHLIKEKRETATLKCYPIPRHDTVYWYQQGPGQDPQFLISFYEKMQSDKGSIPDRFSAQQFSDYHSELNMSSLELGDSALYFCASSLQPSSGNTIYFGEGSWLTVV.

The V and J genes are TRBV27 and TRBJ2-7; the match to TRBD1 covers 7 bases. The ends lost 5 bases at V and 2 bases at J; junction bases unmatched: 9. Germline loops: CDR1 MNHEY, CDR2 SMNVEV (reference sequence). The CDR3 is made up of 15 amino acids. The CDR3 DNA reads TGTGCCAGCAGTCCCCGGGACAGCGAACCCTACGAGCAGTACTTC. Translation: CASSPRDSEPYEQYF.

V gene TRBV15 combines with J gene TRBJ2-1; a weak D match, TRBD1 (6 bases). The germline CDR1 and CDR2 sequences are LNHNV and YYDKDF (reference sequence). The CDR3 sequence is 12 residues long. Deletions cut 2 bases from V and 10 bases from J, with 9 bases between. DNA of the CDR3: TGTGCCACCAGCAGACCTGGGACAGAGCAGTTCTTC. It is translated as CATSRPGTEQFF.

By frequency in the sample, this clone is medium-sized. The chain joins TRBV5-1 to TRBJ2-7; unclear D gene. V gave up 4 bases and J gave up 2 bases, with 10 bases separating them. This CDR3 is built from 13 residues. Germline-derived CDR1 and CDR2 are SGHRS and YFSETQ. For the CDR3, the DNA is TGCGCCAGCAGCGATACGCCTACCTACGAGCAGTACTTC. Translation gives CASSDTPTYEQYF. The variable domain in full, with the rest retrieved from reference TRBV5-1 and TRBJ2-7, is KAGVTQTPRYLIKTRGQQVTLSCSPISGHRSVSWYQQTPGQGLQFLFEYFSETQRNKGNFPGRFSGRQFSNSRSEMNVSTLELGDSALYLCASSDTPTYEQYFGPGTRLTVT.

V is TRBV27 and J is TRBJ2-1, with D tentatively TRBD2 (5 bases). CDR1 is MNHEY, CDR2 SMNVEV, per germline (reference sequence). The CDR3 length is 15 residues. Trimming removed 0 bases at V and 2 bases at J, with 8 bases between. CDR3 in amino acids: CASSLSGNTYNEQFF. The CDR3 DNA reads TGTGCCAGCAGTTTATCCGGGAACACCTACAATGAGCAGTTCTTC.

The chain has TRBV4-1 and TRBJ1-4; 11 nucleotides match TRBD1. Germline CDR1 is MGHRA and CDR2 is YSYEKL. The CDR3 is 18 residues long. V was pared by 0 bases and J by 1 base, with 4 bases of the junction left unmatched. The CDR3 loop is CASSQDPGTGGTNEKLFF. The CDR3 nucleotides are TGCGCCAGCAGCCAAGACCCCGGGACAGGGGGAACTAATGAAAAACTGTTTTTT.

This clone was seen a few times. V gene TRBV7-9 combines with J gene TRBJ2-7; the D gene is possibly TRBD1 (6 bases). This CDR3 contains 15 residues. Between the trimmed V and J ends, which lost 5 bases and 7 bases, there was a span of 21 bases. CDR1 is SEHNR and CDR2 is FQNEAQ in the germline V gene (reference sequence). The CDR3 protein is CASSMHRDNIGEQYF. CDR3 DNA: TGTGCCAGCAGCATGCACCGGGACAATATAGGGGAGCAGTACTTC.

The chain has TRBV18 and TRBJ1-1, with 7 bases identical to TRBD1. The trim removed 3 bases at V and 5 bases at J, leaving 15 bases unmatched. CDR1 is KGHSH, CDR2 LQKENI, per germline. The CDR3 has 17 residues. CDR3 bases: TGTGCCAGCTCACCTCAAGCAGGGACAGCCCGGGGGACTGAAGCTTTCTTT. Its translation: CASSPQAGTARGTEAFF.

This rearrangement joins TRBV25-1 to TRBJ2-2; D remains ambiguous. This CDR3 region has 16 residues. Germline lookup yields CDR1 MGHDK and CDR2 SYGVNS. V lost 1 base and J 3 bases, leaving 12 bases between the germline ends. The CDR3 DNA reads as TGTGCCAGCAGTGAATTTCGCGATGGGGACACCGGGGAGCTGTTTTTT. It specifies CASSEFRDGDTGELFF.

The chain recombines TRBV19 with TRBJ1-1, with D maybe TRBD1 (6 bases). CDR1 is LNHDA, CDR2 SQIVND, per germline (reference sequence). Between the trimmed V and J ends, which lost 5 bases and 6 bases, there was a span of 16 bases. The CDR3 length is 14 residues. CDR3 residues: CASSVPGAIAEAFF. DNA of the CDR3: TGTGCCAGTAGTGTTCCGGGGGCGATCGCTGAAGCTTTCTTT.

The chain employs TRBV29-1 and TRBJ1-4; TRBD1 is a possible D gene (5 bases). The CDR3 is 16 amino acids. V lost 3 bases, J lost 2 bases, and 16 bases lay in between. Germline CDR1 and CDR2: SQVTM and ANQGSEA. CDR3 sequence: CSVEGGPPATNEKLFF. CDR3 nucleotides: TGCAGCGTTGAGGGGGGACCTCCTGCGACTAATGAAAAACTGTTTTTT.

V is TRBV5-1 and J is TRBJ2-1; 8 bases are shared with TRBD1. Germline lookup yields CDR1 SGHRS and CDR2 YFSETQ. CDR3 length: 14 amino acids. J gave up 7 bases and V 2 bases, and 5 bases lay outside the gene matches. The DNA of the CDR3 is TGCGCCAGCAGCTTAGGACAGGGTCTGAATGAGCAGTTCTTC. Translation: CASSLGQGLNEQFF. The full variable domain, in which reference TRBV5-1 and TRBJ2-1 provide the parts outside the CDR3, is KAGVTQTPRYLIKTRGQQVTLSCSPISGHRSVSWYQQTPGQGLQFLFEYFSETQRNKGNFPGRFSGRQFSNSRSEMNVSTLELGDSALYLCASSLGQGLNEQFFGPGTRLTVL.

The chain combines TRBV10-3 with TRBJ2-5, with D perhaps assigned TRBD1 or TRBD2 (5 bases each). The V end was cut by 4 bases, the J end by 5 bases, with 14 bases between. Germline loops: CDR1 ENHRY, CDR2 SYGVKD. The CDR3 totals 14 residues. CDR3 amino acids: CAISAGQGMETQYF. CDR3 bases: TGTGCCATCAGTGCGGGGCAGGGTATGGAGACCCAGTACTTC.

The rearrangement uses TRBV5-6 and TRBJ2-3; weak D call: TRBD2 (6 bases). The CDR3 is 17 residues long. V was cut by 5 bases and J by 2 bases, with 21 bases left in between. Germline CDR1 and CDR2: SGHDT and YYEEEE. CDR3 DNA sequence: TGTGCCAGCAGTTCCCGTTTGATAGGGCGGGACACAGATACGCAGTATTTT. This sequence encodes CASSSRLIGRDTDTQYF.

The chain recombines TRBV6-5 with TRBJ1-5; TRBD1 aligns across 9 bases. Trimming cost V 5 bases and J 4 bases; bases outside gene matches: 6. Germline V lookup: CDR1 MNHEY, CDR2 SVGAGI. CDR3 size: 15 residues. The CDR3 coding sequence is TGTGCCAGCAGTAGAGGGACAGGGAGGAATCAGCCCCAGCATTTT. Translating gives CASSRGTGRNQPQHF.

CDR3 amino acids: CASSEAAGVVGYTF. The CDR3 DNA reads TGTGCCAGCAGTGAAGCCGCGGGGGTAGTCGGCTACACCTTC. The chain carries TRBV6-1 and TRBJ1-2, with D possibly matching TRBD1 (5 bases). V lost 0 bases to trimming and J lost 8 bases, with 13 bases between them. This CDR3 has 14 residues. Germline-derived CDR1 and CDR2 are MNHNS and SASEGT.

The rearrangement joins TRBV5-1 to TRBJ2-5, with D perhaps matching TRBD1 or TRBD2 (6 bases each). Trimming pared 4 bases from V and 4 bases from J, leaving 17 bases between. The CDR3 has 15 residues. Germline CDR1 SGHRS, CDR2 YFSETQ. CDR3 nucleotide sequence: TGCGCCAGCAGCCCCGATGGGGGGCTGGGAGAGACCCAGTACTTC. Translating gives CASSPDGGLGETQYF.